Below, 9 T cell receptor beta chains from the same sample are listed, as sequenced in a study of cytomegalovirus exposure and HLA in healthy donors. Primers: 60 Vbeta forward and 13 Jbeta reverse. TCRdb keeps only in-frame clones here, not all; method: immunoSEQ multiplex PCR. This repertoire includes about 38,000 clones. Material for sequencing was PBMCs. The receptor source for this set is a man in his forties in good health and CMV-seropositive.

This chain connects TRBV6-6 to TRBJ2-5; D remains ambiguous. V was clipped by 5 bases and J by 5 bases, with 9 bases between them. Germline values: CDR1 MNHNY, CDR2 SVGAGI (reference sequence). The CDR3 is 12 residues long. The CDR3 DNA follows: TGTGCCAGCAGTGACACGGCCGAGACCCAGTACTTC. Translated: CASSDTAETQYF.

DNA for the CDR3: TGTGCCAGCAGTTACTCGGACAGGGACACCTACGAGCAGTACTTC. Its protein product is CASSYSDRDTYEQYF. V usage is TRBV6-5 and J usage is TRBJ2-7; the match to TRBD1 covers 8 bases. With V trimmed by 0 bases and J by 2 bases, 3 bases remained unmatched. The CDR3 length is 15 residues. Per the germline V gene, CDR1 is MNHEY and CDR2 is SVGAGI.

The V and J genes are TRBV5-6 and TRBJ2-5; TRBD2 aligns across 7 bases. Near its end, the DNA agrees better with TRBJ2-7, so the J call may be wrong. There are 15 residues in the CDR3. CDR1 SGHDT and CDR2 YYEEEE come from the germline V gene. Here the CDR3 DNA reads TGTGCCAGCAGCCTCGTGGGGGAGGGAGCTTACGAGCAGTACTTC. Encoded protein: CASSLVGEGAYEQYF.

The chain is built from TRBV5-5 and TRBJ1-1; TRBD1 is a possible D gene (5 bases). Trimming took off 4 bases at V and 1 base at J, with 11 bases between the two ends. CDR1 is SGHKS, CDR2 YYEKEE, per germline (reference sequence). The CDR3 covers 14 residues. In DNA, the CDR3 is TGTGCCAGCAGCCGGGGGACGGAGAACACTGAAGCTTTCTTT. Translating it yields CASSRGTENTEAFF.

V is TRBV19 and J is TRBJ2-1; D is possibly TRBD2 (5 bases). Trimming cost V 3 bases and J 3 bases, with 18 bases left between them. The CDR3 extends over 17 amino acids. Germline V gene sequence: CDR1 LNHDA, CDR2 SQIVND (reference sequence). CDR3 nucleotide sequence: TGTGCCAGTAGTATTTGGCCTAGCCCGCAATTCTACAATGAGCAGTTCTTC. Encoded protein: CASSIWPSPQFYNEQFF.

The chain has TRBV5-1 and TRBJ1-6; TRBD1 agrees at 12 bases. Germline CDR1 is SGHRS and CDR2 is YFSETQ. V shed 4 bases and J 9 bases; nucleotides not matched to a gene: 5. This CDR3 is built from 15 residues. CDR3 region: CASSAGQGAGSPLHF. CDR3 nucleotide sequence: TGCGCCAGCAGCGCGGGACAGGGGGCAGGTTCACCCCTCCACTTT.

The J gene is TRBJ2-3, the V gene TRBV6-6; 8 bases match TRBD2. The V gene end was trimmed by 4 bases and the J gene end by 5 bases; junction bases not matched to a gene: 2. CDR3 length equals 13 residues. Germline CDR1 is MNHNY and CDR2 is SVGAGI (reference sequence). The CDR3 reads CASSSLAGDTQYF. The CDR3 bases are TGTGCCAGCAGTTCTCTAGCGGGAGATACGCAGTATTTT.

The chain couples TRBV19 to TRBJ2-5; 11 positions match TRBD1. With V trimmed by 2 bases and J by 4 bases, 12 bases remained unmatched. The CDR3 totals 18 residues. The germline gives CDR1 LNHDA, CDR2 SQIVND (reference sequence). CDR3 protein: CASSIKGERDRGIETQYF. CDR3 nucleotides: TGTGCCAGTAGTATAAAAGGCGAGAGGGACAGGGGGATAGAGACCCAGTACTTC.

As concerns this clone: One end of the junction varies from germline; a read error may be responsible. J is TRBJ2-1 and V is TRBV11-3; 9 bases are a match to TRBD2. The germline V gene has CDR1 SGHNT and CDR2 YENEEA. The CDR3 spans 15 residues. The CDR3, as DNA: TGTGCCAGCAACTTAGCGGGAGACCGCTACAATGAGCAGTTCTTC. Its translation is CASNLAGDRYNEQFF.